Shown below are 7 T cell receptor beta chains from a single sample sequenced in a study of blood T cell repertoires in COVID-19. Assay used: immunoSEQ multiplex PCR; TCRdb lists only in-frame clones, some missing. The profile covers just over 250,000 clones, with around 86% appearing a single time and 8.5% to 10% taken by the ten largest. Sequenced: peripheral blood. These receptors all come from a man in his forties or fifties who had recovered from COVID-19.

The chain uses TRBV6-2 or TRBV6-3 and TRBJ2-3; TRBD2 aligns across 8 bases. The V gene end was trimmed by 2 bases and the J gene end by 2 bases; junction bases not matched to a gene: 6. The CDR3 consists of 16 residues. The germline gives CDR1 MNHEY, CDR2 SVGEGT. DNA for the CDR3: TGTGCCAGCAGTTACCCCCCGGGACTAGACACAGATACGCAGTATTTT. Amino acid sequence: CASSYPPGLDTDTQYF.

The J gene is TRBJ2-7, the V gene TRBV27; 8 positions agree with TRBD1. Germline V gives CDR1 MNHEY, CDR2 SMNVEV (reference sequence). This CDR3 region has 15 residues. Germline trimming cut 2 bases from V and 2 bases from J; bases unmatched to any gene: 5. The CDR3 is CASSLETGVTYEQYF. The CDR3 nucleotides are TGTGCCAGCAGTTTAGAGACAGGGGTTACCTACGAGCAGTACTTC.

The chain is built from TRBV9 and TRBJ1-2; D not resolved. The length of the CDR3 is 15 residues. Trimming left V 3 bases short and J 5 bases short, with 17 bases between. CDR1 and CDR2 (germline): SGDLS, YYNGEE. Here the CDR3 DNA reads TGTGCCAGCAGCGAGAGCCCCTCACAGAGTTATGGCTACACCTTC. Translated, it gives CASSESPSQSYGYTF. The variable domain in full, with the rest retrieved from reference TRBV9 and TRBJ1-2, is DSGVTQTPKHLITATGQRVTLRCSPRSGDLSVYWYQQSLDQGLQFLIQYYNGEERAKGNILERFSAQQFPDLHSELNLSSLELGDSALYFCASSESPSQSYGYTFGSGTRLTVV.

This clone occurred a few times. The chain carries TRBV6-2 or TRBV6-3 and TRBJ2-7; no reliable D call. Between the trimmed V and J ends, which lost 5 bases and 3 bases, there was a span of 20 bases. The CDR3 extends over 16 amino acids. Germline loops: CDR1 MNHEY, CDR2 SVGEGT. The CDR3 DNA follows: TGTGCCAGCAGTCCCGAAGTGCGGTCTCGAGGCTACGAGCAGTACTTC. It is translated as CASSPEVRSRGYEQYF.

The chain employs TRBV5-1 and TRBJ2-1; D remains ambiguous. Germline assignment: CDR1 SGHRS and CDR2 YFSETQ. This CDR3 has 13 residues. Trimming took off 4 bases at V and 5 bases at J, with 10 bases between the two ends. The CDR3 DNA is TGCGCCAGCAGCCTCACAGTAGACAATGAGCAGTTCTTC. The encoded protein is CASSLTVDNEQFF.

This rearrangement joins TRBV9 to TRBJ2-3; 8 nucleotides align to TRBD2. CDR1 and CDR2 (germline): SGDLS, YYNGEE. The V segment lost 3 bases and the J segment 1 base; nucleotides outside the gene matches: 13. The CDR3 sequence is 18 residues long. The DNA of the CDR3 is TGTGCCAGCAGCGCCACGACTAGCGCCCAGAAGGGCACAGATACGCAGTATTTT. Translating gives CASSATTSAQKGTDTQYF.

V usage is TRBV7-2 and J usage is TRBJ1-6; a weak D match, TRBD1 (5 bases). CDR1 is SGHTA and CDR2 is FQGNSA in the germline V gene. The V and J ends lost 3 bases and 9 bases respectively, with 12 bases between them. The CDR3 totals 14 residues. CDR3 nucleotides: TGTGCCAGCAGCTTGACCCAGGGAGGTTCACCCCTCCACTTT. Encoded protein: CASSLTQGGSPLHF.